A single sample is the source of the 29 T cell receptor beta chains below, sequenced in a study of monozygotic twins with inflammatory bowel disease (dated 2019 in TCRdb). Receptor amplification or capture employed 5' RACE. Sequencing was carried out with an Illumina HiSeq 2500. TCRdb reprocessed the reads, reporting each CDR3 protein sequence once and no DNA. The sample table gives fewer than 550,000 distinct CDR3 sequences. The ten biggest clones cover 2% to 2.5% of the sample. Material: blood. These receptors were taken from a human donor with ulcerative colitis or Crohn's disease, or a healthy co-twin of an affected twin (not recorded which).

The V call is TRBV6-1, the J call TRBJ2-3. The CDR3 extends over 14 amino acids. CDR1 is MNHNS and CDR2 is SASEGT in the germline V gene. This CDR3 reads CASSRLPETDTQYF.

The CDR3 spells CASSLVRGTGELFF. The rearrangement uses TRBV27 and TRBJ2-2; no DNA is available, so the TRBD1 call from TCRdb remains unchecked. The germline V gene has CDR1 MNHEY and CDR2 SMNVEV (reference sequence). The CDR3 is 14 residues long.

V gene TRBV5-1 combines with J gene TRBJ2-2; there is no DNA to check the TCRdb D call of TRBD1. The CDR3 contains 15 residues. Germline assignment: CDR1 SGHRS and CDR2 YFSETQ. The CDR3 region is CASSLAGKGRGELFF.

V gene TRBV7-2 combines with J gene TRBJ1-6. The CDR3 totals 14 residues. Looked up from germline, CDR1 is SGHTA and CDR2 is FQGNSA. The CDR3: CASSLVPDNSPLHF.

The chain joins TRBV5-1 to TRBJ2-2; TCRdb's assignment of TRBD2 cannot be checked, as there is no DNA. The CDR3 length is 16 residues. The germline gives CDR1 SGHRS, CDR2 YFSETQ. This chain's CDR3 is CASSFALGPNTGELFF.

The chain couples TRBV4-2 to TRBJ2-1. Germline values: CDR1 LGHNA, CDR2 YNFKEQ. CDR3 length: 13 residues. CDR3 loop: CASSQLTRDEQFF.

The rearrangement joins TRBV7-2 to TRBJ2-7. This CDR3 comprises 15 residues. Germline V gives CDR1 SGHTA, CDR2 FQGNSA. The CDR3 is CASSLAAFQGYEQYF.

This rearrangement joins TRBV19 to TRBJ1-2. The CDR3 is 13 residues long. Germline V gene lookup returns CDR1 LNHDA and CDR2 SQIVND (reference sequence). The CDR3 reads CASSTGASIGYTF.

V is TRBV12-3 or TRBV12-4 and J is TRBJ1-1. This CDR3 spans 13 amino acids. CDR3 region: CASSLIRDTEAFF.

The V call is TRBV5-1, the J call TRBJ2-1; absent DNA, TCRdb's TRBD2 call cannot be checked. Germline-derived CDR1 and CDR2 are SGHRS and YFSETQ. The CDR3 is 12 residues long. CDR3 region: CASRREGNEQFF.

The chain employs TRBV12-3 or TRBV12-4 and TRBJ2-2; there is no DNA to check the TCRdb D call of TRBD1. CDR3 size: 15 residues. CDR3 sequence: CASSLRQGDTGELFF.

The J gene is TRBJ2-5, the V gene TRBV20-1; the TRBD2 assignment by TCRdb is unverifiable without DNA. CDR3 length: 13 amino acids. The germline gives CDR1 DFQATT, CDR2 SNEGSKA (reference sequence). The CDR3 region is CSARLAGKETQYF.

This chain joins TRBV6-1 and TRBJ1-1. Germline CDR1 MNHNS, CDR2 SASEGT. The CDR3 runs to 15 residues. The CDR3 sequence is CASSTRGGLNTEAFF.

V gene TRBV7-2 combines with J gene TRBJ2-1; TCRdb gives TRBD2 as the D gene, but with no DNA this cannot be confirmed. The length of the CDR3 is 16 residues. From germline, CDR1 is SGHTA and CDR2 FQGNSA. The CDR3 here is CASSLGLAGVLGEQFF.

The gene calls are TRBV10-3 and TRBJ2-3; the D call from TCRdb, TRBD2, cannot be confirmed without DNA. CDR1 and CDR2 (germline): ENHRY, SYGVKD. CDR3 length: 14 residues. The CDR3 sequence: CATKGLAGPDTQYF.

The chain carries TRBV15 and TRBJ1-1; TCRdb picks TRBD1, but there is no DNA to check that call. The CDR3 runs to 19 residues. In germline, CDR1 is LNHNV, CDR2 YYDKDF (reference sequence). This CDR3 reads CATSRDRGQGKSMNTEAFF.

The CDR3 spells CASSQELAGMRKTQYF. The V gene is TRBV3-1, the J gene TRBJ2-5; TCRdb picks TRBD2, but there is no DNA to check that call. CDR1 LGHDT and CDR2 YNNKEL come from the germline V gene (reference sequence). The CDR3 covers 16 residues.

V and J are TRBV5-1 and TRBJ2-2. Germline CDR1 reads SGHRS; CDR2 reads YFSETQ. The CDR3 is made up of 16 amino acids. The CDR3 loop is CASSLAGYERTGELFF.

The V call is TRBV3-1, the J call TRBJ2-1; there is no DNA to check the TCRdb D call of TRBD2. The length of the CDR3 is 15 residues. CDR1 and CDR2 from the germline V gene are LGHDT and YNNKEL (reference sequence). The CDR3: CASSQSPSGYNEQFF.

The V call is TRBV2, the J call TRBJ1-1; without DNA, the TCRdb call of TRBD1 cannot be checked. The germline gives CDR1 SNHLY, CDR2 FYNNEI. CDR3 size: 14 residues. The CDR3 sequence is CASTPEGMNTEAFF. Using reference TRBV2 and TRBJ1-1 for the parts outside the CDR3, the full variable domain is EPEVTQTPSHQVTQMGQEVILRCVPISNHLYFYWYRQILGQKVEFLVSFYNNEISEKSEIFDDQFSVERPDGSNFTLKIRSTKLEDSAMYFCASTPEGMNTEAFFGQGTRLTVV.

Here the CDR3 reads CASRSQGAGNTIYF. The rearrangement joins TRBV7-2 to TRBJ1-3; lacking DNA, the TRBD1 call made by TCRdb goes unchecked. Per the germline V gene, CDR1 is SGHTA and CDR2 is FQGNSA. This CDR3 comprises 14 residues.

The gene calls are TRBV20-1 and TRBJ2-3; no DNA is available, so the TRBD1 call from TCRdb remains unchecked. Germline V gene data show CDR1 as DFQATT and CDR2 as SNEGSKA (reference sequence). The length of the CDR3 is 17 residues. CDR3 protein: CSAREYLAGHPGDTQYF.

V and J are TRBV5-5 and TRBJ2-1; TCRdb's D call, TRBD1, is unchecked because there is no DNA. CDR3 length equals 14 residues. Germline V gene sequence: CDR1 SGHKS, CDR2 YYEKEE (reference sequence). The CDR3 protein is CASSSIPGGNEQFF.

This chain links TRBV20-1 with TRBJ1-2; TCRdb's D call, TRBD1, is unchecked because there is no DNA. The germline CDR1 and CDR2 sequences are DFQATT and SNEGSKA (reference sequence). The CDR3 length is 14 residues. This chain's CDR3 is CSAHGGQENYGYTF.

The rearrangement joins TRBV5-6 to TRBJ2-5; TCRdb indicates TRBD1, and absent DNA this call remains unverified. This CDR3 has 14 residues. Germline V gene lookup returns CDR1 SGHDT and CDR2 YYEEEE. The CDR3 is CASSFWDSQETQYF.

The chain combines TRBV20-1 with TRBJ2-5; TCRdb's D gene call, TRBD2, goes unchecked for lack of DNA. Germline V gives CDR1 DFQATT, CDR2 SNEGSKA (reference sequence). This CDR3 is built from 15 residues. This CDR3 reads CSARESQGTRVTQYF.

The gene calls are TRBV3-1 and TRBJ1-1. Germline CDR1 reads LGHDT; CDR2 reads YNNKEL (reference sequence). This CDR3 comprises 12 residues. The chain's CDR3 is CASSHGISEAFF.

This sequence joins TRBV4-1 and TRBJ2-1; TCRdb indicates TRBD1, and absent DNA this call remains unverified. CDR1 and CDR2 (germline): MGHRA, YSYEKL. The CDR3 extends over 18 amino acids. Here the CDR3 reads CASSQDSRPDEHYNEQFF.

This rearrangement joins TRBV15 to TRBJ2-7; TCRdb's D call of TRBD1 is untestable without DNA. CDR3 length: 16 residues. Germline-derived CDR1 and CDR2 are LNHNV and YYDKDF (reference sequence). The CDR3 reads CATSSDRVGQGYEQYF. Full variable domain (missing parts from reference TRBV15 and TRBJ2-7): DAMVIQNPRYQVTQFGKPVTLSCSQTLNHNVMYWYQQKSSQAPKLLFHYYDKDFNNEADTPDNFQSRRPNTSFCFLDIRSPGLGDTAMYLCATSSDRVGQGYEQYFGPGTRLTVT.